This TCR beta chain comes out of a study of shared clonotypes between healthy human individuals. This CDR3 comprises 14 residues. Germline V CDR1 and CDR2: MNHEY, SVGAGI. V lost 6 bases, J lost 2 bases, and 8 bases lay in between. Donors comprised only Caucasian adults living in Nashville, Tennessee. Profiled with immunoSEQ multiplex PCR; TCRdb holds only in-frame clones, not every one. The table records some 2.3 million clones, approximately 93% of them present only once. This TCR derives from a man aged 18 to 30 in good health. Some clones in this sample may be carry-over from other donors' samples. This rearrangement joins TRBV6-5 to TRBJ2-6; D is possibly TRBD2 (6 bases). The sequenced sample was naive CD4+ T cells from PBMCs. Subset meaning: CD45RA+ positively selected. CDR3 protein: CASRRTTGANVLTF. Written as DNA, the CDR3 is TGTGCCAGCAGGAGGACTACTGGGGCCAACGTCCTGACTTTC.